This is a list of T cell receptor beta chains from one sample in a study of T cells expressing NK-cell markers. TCRdb re-called the 5' RACE reads; one entry per CDR3 protein, DNA not given. The table for this sample gives 550,000 to 600,000 distinct CDR3 sequences. The sample comprised blood T cells: a sorted CD56 or NKG2C T cell subset, CD4+ or CD8+ T cells, or bulk PBMC T cells (not recorded which). These receptors were collected from a young man in good health. CDR3s include the opening cysteine and the closing phenylalanine or tryptophan.

CASSRQGSTEAFF	TRBV12-3/TRBV12-4	TRBJ1-1
CASSPRSSAEQFF	TRBV4-1	TRBJ2-1
CSVRYAGGRGNEQFF	TRBV20-1	TRBJ2-1
CASTSWTNSYNEQFF	TRBV7-9	TRBJ2-1
CASERQPQETQYF	TRBV11-2	TRBJ2-5
CASSQTKMGDWGEQYF	TRBV3-1	TRBJ2-7
CASSYSLRRVDNYEQYF	TRBV6-2/TRBV6-3	TRBJ2-7
CASSQSGVSGYTF	TRBV16	TRBJ1-2
CASATSGLAGYNEQFF	TRBV2	TRBJ2-1
CATSGLADTQETQYF	TRBV24-1	TRBJ2-5
CAISDRQAKNIQYF	TRBV10-3	TRBJ2-4